This T cell receptor (beta chain) was identified in a study of cytomegalovirus exposure and HLA in healthy donors. This CDR3 spans 16 amino acids. V dropped 4 bases and J dropped 0; count of bases not matched to a gene: 9. Germline V gives CDR1 SGHRS, CDR2 YFSETQ. Among the donors, all were healthy bone marrow donors. Vbeta (60) and Jbeta (13) primers were used in the PCR. The table came from immunoSEQ multiplex PCR; TCRdb's copy has only in-frame clones and leaves some out. The table records more than 100,000 clones, 77% of them present only once. The receptor comes from a woman between 40 and 50 years old in good health and CMV-seronegative. The chain combines TRBV5-1 with TRBJ1-2; 7 nucleotides line up with TRBD1. The sequenced sample consisted of PBMCs. CDR3 sequence (DNA): TGCGCCAGCAGCCTGGACAGGACTACAGCTAACTATGGCTACACCTTC. This sequence encodes CASSLDRTTANYGYTF.